Listed here is a single T cell receptor (beta chain). Stated treatment: oral pan-JAK inhibitor, 5-10 mg twice daily. Germline V CDR1 and CDR2: MNHEY, SMNVEV (reference sequence). This CDR3 has 15 residues. Trimming cost V 7 bases and J 4 bases; bases outside gene matches: 10. The record originates from a study of CD8+ T cells in alopecia areata. Study-wide background: Oral tofacitinib (5 to 10 mg twice daily) was administered to treated patients.

Following extraction, RNA underwent reverse transcription to cDNA, which served as the sequencing template. Some clones are missing from TCRdb's copy, which holds only in-frame ones; the method was immunoSEQ multiplex PCR. Of about 200,000 clones listed, 35% to 40% are singletons. The sequenced sample was CD4+ T cells sorted from blood, obtained at roughly week 30, from a patient treated with tofacitinib. This clonotype originated in a human donor with alopecia areata. This rearrangement joins TRBV27 to TRBJ1-2; 9 bases match TRBD1. As DNA, the CDR3 is TGTGCCAGCAAAACAGGGGGCGCAGAGGGCTATGGCTACACCTTC. This gives the protein CASKTGGAEGYGYTF.